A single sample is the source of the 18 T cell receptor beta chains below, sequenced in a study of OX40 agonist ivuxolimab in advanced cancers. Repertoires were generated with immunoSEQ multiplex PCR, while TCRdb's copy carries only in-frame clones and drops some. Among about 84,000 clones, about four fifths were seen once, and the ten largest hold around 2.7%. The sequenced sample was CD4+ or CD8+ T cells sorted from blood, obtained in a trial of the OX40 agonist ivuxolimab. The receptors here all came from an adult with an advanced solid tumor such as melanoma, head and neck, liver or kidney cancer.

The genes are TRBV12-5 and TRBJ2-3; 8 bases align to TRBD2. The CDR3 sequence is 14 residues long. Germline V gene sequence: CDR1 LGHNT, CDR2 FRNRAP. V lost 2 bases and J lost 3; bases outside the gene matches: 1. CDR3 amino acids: CASGLTGGTDTQYF. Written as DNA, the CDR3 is TGTGCTAGTGGTTTGACGGGGGGGACAGATACGCAGTATTTT.

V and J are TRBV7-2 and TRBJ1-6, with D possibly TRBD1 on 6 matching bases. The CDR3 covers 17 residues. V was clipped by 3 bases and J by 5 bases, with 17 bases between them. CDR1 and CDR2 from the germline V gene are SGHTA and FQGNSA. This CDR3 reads CASSLEVGGGNNSPLHF. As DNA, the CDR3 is TGTGCCAGCAGCTTGGAGGTAGGGGGGGGGAATAATTCACCCCTCCACTTT.

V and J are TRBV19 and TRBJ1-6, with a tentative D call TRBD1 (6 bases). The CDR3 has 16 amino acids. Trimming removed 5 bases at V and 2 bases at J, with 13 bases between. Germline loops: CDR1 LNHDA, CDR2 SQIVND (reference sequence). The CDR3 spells CASSLQDRTYNSPLHF. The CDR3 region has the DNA TGTGCCAGTAGTCTTCAAGACAGGACCTATAATTCACCCCTCCACTTT.

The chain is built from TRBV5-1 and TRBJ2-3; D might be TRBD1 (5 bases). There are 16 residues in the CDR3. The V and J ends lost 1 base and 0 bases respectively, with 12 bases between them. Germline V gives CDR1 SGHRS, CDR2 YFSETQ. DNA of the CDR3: TGCGCCAGCAGCTTGCGTAGGGGTTTCAGCACAGATACGCAGTATTTT. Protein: CASSLRRGFSTDTQYF.

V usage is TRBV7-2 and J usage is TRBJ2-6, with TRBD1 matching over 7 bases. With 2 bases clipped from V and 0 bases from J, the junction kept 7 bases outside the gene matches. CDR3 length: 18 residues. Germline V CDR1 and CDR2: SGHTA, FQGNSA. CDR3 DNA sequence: TGTGCCAGCAGCTTAACCCGGACAGGCTTCTCTGGGGCCAACGTCCTGACTTTC. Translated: CASSLTRTGFSGANVLTF. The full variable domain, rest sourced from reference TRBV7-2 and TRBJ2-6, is GAGVSQSPSNKVTEKGKDVELRCDPISGHTALYWYRQSLGQGLEFLIYFQGNSAPDKSGLPSDRFSAERTGGSVSTLTIQRTQQEDSAVYLCASSLTRTGFSGANVLTFGAGSRLTVL.

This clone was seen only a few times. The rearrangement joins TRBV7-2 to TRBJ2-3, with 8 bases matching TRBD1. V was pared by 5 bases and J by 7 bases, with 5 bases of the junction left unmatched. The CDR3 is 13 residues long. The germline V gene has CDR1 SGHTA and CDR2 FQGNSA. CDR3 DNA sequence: TGTGCCAGCAGCCAGCAGGGGGCGAATACGCAGTATTTT. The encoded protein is CASSQQGANTQYF.

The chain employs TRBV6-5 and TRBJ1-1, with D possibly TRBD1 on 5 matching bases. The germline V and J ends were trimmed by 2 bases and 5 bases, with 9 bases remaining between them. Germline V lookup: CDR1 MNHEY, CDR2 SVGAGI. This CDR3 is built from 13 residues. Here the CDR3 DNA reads TGTGCCAGCAGTTACAACAGGCGGACTGAAGCTTTCTTT. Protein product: CASSYNRRTEAFF.

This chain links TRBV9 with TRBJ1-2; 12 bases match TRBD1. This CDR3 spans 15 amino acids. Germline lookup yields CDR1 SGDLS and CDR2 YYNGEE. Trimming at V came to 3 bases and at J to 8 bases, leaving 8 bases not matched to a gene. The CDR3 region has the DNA TGTGCCAGCAGCGGAGGGACAGGGGGCGCGAGAGGCTACACCTTC. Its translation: CASSGGTGGARGYTF.

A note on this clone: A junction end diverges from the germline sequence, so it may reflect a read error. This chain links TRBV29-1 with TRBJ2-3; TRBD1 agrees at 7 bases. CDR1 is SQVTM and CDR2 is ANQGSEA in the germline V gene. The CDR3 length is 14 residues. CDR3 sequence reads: CSVEGGAGRDTQYF. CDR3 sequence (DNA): TGCAGCGTCGAAGGGGGCGCAGGAAGGGATACGCAGTATTTT.

CDR3 residues: CSVGGTGQPQHF. CDR3 sequence (DNA): TGCAGCGTTGGGGGTACGGGGCAGCCCCAGCATTTT. The genes are TRBV29-1 and TRBJ1-5; D ambiguous. The length of the CDR3 is 12 residues. Germline-derived CDR1 and CDR2 are SQVTM and ANQGSEA. Trimming pared 4 bases from V and 7 bases from J, leaving 11 bases between. The complete variable domain, with remaining parts taken from reference TRBV29-1 and TRBJ1-5, reads SAVISQKPSRDICQRGTSLTIQCQVDSQVTMMFWYRQQPGQSLTLIATANQGSEATYESGFVIDKFPISRPNLTFSTLTVSNMSPEDSSIYLCSVGGTGQPQHFGDGTRLSIL.

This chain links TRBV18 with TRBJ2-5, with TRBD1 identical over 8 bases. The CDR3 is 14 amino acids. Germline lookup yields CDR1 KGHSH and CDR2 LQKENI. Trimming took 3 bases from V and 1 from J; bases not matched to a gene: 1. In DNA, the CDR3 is TGTGCCAGCTCACCGACAGGGGCCCAAGAGACCCAGTACTTC. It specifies CASSPTGAQETQYF.

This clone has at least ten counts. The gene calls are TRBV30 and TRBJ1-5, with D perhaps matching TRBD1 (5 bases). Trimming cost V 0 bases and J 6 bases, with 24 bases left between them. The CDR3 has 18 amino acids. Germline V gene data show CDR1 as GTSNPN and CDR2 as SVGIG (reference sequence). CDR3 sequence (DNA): TGTGCCTGGAGTGTACCCCTCGGGGCCCTCAACGTGGGTCAGCCCCAGCATTTT. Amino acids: CAWSVPLGALNVGQPQHF.

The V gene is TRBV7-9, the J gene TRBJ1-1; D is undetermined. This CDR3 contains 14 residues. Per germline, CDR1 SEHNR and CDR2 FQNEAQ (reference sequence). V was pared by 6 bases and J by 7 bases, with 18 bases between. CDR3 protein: CASRVREPEGEAFF. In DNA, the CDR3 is TGTGCCAGCAGGGTTAGGGAGCCGGAGGGTGAAGCTTTCTTT.

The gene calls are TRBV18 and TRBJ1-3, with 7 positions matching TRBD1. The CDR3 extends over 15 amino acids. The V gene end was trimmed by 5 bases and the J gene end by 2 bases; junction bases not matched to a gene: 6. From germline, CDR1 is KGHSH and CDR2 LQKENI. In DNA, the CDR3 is TGTGCCAGCTCATCGGGACAGAACCCTGGAAACACCATATATTTT. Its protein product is CASSSGQNPGNTIYF.

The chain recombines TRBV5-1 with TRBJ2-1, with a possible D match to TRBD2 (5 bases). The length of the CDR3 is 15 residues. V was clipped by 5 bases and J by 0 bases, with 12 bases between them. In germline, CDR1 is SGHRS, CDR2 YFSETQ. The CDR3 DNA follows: TGCGCCAGCAGGGTGCTCGGGGACTCCTACAATGAGCAGTTCTTC. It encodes CASRVLGDSYNEQFF.

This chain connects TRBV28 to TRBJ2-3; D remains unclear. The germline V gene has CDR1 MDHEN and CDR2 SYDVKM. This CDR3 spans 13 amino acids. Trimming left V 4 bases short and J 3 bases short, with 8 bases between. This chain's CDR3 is CASSSRRTDTQYF. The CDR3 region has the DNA TGTGCCAGCAGTTCTCGACGAACAGATACGCAGTATTTT.

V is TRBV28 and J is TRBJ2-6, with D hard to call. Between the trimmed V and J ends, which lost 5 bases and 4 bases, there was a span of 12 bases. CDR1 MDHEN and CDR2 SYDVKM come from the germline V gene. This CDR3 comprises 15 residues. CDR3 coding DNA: TGTGCCAGCAGTCCCCCCGGGCCCGGGGCCAACGTCCTGACTTTC. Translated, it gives CASSPPGPGANVLTF.

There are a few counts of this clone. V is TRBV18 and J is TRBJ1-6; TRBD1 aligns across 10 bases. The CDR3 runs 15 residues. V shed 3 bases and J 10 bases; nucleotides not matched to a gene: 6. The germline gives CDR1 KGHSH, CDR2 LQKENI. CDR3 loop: CASSPQGQGQSPLHF. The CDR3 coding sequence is TGTGCCAGCTCACCTCAGGGACAGGGGCAATCACCCCTCCACTTT.